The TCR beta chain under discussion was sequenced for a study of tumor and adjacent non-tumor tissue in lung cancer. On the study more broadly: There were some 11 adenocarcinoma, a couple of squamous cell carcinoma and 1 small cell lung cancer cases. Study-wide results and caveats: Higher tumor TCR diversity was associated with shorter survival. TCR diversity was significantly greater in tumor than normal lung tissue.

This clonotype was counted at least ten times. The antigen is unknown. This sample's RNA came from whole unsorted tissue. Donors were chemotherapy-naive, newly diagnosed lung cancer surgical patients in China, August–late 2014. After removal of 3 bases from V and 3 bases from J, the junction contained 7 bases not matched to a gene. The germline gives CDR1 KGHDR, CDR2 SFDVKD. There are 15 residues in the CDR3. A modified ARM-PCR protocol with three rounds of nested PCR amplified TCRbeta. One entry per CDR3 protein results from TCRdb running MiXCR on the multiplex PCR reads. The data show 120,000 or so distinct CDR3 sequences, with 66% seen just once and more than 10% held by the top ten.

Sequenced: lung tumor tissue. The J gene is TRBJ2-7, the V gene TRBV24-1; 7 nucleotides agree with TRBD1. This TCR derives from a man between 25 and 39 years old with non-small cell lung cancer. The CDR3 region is CATSDTGTAVYEQYF. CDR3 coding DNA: TGTGCCACCAGTGATACCGGGACAGCAGTCTACGAGCAGTACTTC.